These 23 T cell receptor beta chains share one sample of origin, sequenced in a study of graft-versus-host responses after intestinal transplantation. Method: immunoSEQ multiplex PCR; TCRdb's copy keeps in-frame clones and lacks some. The sample comprises about 120,000 clones, 90% to 95% of which are singletons, and about 3.3% rests with the top ten. The antigens these receptors bind are not known. The sample in question was unstimulated CD8+ T cells sorted from spleen or lymph node cells, obtained before intestinal transplant. These receptors all stem from a human donor who received an intestinal transplant.

The chain combines TRBV4-2 with TRBJ1-5, with D unresolved. Trimming removed 2 bases at V and 2 bases at J, with 10 bases between. Per the germline V gene, CDR1 is LGHNA and CDR2 is YNFKEQ. The CDR3 length is 15 residues. The CDR3 DNA sequence: TGTGCCAGCAGCCAATTCCTCGCGGGCAATCAGCCCCAGCATTTT. This encodes CASSQFLAGNQPQHF.

With respect to this clone: The same CDR3 arises from other DNA sequences in this sample as well. V is TRBV28 and J is TRBJ1-1, with D tentatively TRBD1 (6 bases). CDR1 and CDR2 (germline): MDHEN, SYDVKM. The CDR3 runs to 13 residues. Deletions cut 6 bases from V and 2 bases from J, with 10 bases between. CDR3 in amino acids: CASSLQGNTEAFF. As DNA, the CDR3 is TGTGCCAGCAGCCTACAGGGTAACACTGAAGCTTTCTTT.

The chain has TRBV28 and TRBJ1-6; D is perhaps TRBD1 (6 bases). Germline assignment: CDR1 MDHEN and CDR2 SYDVKM. V was cut by 6 bases and J by 8 bases, with 14 bases left in between. CDR3 length: 14 amino acids. Here the CDR3 DNA reads TGTGCCAGCAGGGGAACGGACAGCTATTCACCCCTCCACTTT. Amino acid sequence: CASRGTDSYSPLHF.

The chain carries TRBV27 and TRBJ2-7, with TRBD2 identical over 10 bases. Germline lookup yields CDR1 MNHEY and CDR2 SMNVEV (reference sequence). This CDR3 has 12 amino acids. The trim removed 7 bases at V and 4 bases at J, leaving 1 base unmatched. The CDR3: CASTGLAYEQYF. The CDR3 nucleotides are TGTGCCAGCACGGGACTAGCGTACGAGCAGTACTTC.

The chain employs TRBV7-8 and TRBJ2-7; D uncertain. The CDR3 totals 17 residues. With 2 bases removed from V and 3 bases from J, the gap between germline ends came to 20 bases. The germline V gene encodes CDR1 SGHVS and CDR2 FQNEAQ. CDR3 in amino acids: CASSLRTQSAELYEQYF. The CDR3 region has the DNA TGTGCCAGCAGCTTAAGGACGCAGTCGGCCGAACTCTACGAGCAGTACTTC.

V is TRBV28 and J is TRBJ2-1, with TRBD2 matching over 9 bases. V shed 6 bases and J 5 bases; nucleotides not matched to a gene: 8. The CDR3 contains 15 residues. CDR1 is MDHEN and CDR2 is SYDVKM in the germline V gene. CDR3 nucleotide sequence: TGTGCCAGCAGCCTCACGGGACTAGCAGACAATGAGCAGTTCTTC. This translates into CASSLTGLADNEQFF.

The rearrangement links TRBV21-1 to TRBJ2-2; the table names TRBD1, a call not compared with the DNA. TRBV21-1 is a pseudogene. This CDR3 spans 21 amino acids. CDR3 loop: CASSKASGQGKPPANTGELFF. CDR3 nucleotides: TGTGCCAGCAGCAAAGCCTCGGGACAGGGGAAACCTCCTGCGAACACCGGGGAGCTGTTTTTT.

This clone was picked up one time. The CDR3 sequence is CASSPWGPFWYGYTF. The CDR3 nucleotides are TGTGCCAGCTCACCTTGGGGGCCCTTTTGGTATGGCTACACCTTC. J is TRBJ1-2 and V is TRBV18, with D tentatively TRBD1 (6 bases). The CDR3 runs 15 residues. The V and J ends lost 3 bases and 5 bases respectively, with 16 bases between them. Germline V gives CDR1 KGHSH, CDR2 LQKENI.

The chain couples TRBV19 to TRBJ2-5, with no clear D. Germline values: CDR1 LNHDA, CDR2 SQIVND (reference sequence). The CDR3 consists of 12 residues. Trimming removed 0 bases from V and 5 bases from J, with 4 bases in between. In DNA, the CDR3 is TGTGCCAGTAGTATAGATGGGGAGACCCAGTACTTC. Translated: CASSIDGETQYF. The full variable domain, rest sourced from reference TRBV19 and TRBJ2-5, is DGGITQSPKYLFRKEGQNVTLSCEQNLNHDAMYWYRQDPGQGLRLIYYSQIVNDFQKGDIAEGYSVSREKKESFPLTVTSAQKNPTAFYLCASSIDGETQYFGPGTRLLVL.

V and J are TRBV9 and TRBJ2-1, with a tentative D call TRBD2 (6 bases). Between the trimmed V and J ends, which lost 4 bases and 6 bases, there was a span of 17 bases. Per germline, CDR1 SGDLS and CDR2 YYNGEE. The CDR3 has 15 residues. This CDR3 is CASSISGVGGNEQFF. Written as DNA, the CDR3 is TGTGCCAGCAGCATCTCGGGAGTAGGAGGCAATGAGCAGTTCTTC.

The CDR3 spells CASSLGGINQPQHF. The CDR3 coding sequence is TGTGCCAGCAGTCTAGGGGGCATCAATCAGCCCCAGCATTTT. The chain uses TRBV6-6 and TRBJ1-5, with 7 bases identical to TRBD1. With 5 bases clipped from V and 3 bases from J, the junction kept 4 bases outside the gene matches. The germline CDR1 and CDR2 sequences are MNHNY and SVGAGI (reference sequence). The CDR3 consists of 14 residues.

The chain carries TRBV6-5 and TRBJ2-4; tentatively, D is TRBD2 (5 bases). Trimming left V 7 bases short and J 2 bases short, with 15 bases between. Per the germline V gene, CDR1 is MNHEY and CDR2 is SVGAGI. CDR3 length: 15 amino acids. The CDR3 region has the DNA TGTGCCAGCAACCAAGGAGGATACACCAAAAACATTCAGTACTTC. Protein sequence: CASNQGGYTKNIQYF.

V is TRBV7-8 and J is TRBJ1-1, with no clear D. Trimming removed 5 bases at V and 8 bases at J, with 12 bases between. The CDR3 totals 12 residues. Germline CDR1 and CDR2: SGHVS and FQNEAQ. Here the CDR3 reads CASSLMTVEAFF. The CDR3 nucleotides are TGTGCCAGCAGCCTGATGACCGTAGAAGCTTTCTTT.

This CDR3 reads CASSLDGRSGYTF. Written as DNA, the CDR3 is TGTGCCAGCAGCTTAGATGGGCGGAGCGGCTACACCTTC. This chain connects TRBV11-2 to TRBJ1-2; D not resolved. The CDR3 runs to 13 residues. Germline CDR1 reads SGHAT; CDR2 reads FQNNGV. V dropped 0 bases and J dropped 8 bases, with 10 bases sitting between them.

The V and J genes are TRBV7-2 and TRBJ1-1; unclear D gene. CDR3 size: 14 residues. Looked up from germline, CDR1 is SGHTA and CDR2 is FQGNSA. Trimming cost V 5 bases and J 3 bases, with 13 bases left between them. The CDR3 region is CASSPGAEYTEAFF. The CDR3, as DNA: TGTGCCAGCAGCCCCGGAGCGGAATACACTGAAGCTTTCTTT.

This clone has just one count. The gene calls are TRBV7-2 and TRBJ2-7, with D unresolved. Looked up from germline, CDR1 is SGHTA and CDR2 is FQGNSA. V shed 1 base and J shed 4 bases, with 11 bases lying between them. The length of the CDR3 is 14 residues. CDR3 residues: CASSLESKLYEQYF. In DNA, the CDR3 is TGTGCCAGCAGCTTAGAATCGAAGCTGTACGAGCAGTACTTC.

V gene TRBV7-9 combines with J gene TRBJ2-5; no definite D call. Trimming cost V 8 bases and J 5 bases, with 12 bases left between them. Germline loops: CDR1 SEHNR, CDR2 FQNEAQ (reference sequence). There are 12 residues in the CDR3. As DNA, the CDR3 is TGTGCCAGCTTCCGGTATGGGGAGACCCAGTACTTC. Amino acid sequence: CASFRYGETQYF.

The chain carries TRBV4-1 and TRBJ2-7; the D gene is possibly TRBD2 (6 bases). This CDR3 spans 15 amino acids. Trimming pared 1 base from V and 3 bases from J, leaving 13 bases between. Germline CDR1 is MGHRA and CDR2 is YSYEKL. The DNA for the CDR3 is TGCGCCAGCAGCCAAGGACTAGTAGGAGACTACGAGCAGTACTTC. Translating it yields CASSQGLVGDYEQYF.

The gene calls are TRBV28 and TRBJ2-1; a weak D match, TRBD2 (6 bases). CDR3 length: 13 amino acids. Per germline, CDR1 MDHEN and CDR2 SYDVKM. With 4 bases removed from V and 7 bases from J, the gap between germline ends came to 11 bases. CDR3 sequence reads: CASSWTGVNEQFF. CDR3 coding DNA: TGTGCCAGCAGTTGGACGGGGGTGAATGAGCAGTTCTTC. The whole variable domain, filled in from reference TRBV28 and TRBJ2-1, reads DVKVTQSSRYLVKRTGEKVFLECVQDMDHENMFWYRQDPGLGLRLIYFSYDVKMKEKGDIPEGYSVSREKKERFSLILESASTNQTSMYLCASSWTGVNEQFFGPGTRLTVL.

This clone was picked up one time. The rearrangement uses TRBV6-6 and TRBJ1-2; 11 nucleotides agree with TRBD1. The CDR3 is 15 amino acids. The germline V gene encodes CDR1 MNHNY and CDR2 SVGAGI (reference sequence). Losses at the gene ends were 8 bases for V and 5 bases for J; bases not matched to a gene: 10. The CDR3, as DNA: TGTGCCAGCTCCGCCAGGGGGACAGGGGGATATGGCTACACCTTC. This sequence encodes CASSARGTGGYGYTF.

This chain links TRBV28 with TRBJ2-7; 12 bases match TRBD2. The CDR3 extends over 16 amino acids. Per the germline V gene, CDR1 is MDHEN and CDR2 is SYDVKM. V lost 3 bases to trimming and J lost 7 bases; unmatched junction nucleotides: 10. The CDR3 sequence: CASSFPRLAGAGEQYF. The CDR3 DNA is TGTGCCAGCAGTTTCCCTCGACTAGCGGGAGCAGGTGAGCAGTACTTC.

Worth noting for this clone: One junction end does not reproduce the germline sequence, and a read error may be involved. This chain uses TRBV9 with TRBJ2-7; TRBD2 is a possible D gene (5 bases). In germline, CDR1 is SGDLS, CDR2 YYNGEE. This CDR3 region has 15 residues. As DNA, the CDR3 is TGTGCCTGCAGCGTAGGTGCGGGCCGCTCCTACGAGCAGTACTTC. This codes for CACSVGAGRSYEQYF.

A single count supports this clone. V is TRBV13 and J is TRBJ1-1, with a weak D call TRBD1 (6 bases). CDR3 length equals 14 residues. Trimming pared 1 base from V and 4 bases from J, leaving 10 bases between. Germline CDR1 and CDR2: PRHDT and FYEKMQ (reference sequence). In DNA form, the CDR3 reads TGTGCCAGCAGCTTAGATAGGGGGGGCACTGAAGCTTTCTTT. This translates into CASSLDRGGTEAFF.